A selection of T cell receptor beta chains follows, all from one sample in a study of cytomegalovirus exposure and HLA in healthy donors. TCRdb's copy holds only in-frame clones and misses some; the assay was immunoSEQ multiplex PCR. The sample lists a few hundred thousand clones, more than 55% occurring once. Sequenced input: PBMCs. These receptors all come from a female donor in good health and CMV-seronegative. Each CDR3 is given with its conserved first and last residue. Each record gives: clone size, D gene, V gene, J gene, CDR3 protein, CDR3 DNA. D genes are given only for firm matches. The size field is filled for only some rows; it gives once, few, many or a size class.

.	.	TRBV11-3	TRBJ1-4	CASSPGVTNEKLFF	TGTGCCAGCAGCCCGGGGGTTACTAATGAAAAACTGTTTTTT
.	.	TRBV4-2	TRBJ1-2	CASSPGRDKDGYTF	TGTGCCAGCAGCCCGGGCAGGGATAAGGATGGCTACACCTTC
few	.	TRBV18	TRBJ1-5	CASSPTGPNQPQHF	TGTGCCAGCTCACCAACAGGGCCCAATCAGCCCCAGCATTTT
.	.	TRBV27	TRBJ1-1	CASWDSTGTEAFF	TGTGCCAGCTGGGACTCGACGGGGACTGAAGCTTTCTTT
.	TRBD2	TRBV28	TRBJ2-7	CASSPQGLGVEQYF	TGTGCCAGCAGTCCGCAGGGACTAGGAGTCGAGCAGTACTTC
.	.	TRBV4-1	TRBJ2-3	CASSQEGSGLYDTQYF	TGCGCCAGCAGCCAAGAAGGCAGCGGACTATATGATACGCAGTATTTT
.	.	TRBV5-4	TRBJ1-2	CASSLGAGYGYTF	TGTGCCAGCAGCTTAGGGGCGGGGTATGGCTACACCTTC
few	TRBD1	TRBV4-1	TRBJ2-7	CASSPAGQGSYEQYF	TGCGCCAGCAGCCCAGCGGGACAGGGGAGCTACGAGCAGTACTTC
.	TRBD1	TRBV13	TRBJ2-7	CASSLRGQRPSYEQYF	TGTGCCAGCAGCTTAAGGGGACAGCGACCTTCCTACGAGCAGTACTTC
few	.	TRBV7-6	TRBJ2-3	CASSLNPGTDTQYF	TGTGCCAGCAGCTTGAATCCAGGCACAGATACGCAGTATTTT
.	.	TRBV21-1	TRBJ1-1	CAGTGGVNTEAFF	TGTGCCGGGACAGGAGGTGTGAACACTGAAGCTTTCTTT
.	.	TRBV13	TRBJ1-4	CASSSRGARGKLFF	TGTGCCAGCAGCTCCCGGGGGGCGCGGGGAAAACTGTTTTTT
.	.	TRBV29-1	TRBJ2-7	CSVEEGPFYEQYF	TGCAGCGTTGAGGAGGGGCCCTTCTACGAGCAGTACTTC
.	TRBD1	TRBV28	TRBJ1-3	CASKGTGVVRGNTIYF	TGTGCCAGCAAGGGGACAGGGGTAGTGAGGGGAAACACCATATATTTT
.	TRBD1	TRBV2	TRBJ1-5	CASSPTGTGEPQHF	TGTGCCAGCAGTCCCACCGGGACAGGGGAGCCCCAGCATTTT
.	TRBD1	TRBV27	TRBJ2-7	CASSWTGSYEQYF	TGTGCCAGCAGTTGGACAGGCTCCTACGAGCAGTACTTC